This T cell receptor beta chain was captured in a study of shared clonotypes between healthy human individuals. On the study more broadly: Samples came from two female and a few male donors aged 18 to 49.

Naive CD8 cells were CD45RO-negative, positively selected for CCR7, excluding terminally differentiated effector memory CD45RA+ cells. Of note for this clone: The antigen remains undetermined.

CDR3 length: 17 amino acids. The ends lost 6 bases at V and 6 bases at J; junction bases unmatched: 15. Germline V gene sequence: CDR1 SGHTA, CDR2 FQGNSA. Profiling relied on immunoSEQ multiplex PCR, and the TCRdb table lists in-frame clones only, not all of them. The sample has roughly 600,000 clones; 95% to 98% are singletons. Study-wide results and limits: Lower generation probabilities were found for non-shared clonotypes than for those shared by all four donors.

This TCR was sampled from a young man in good health. Sample: naive CD8+ T cells sorted from blood. The V and J genes are TRBV7-2 and TRBJ2-2, with 8 positions matching TRBD2. The CDR3 spells CASSPNRVSGKAGELFF. The CDR3 DNA follows: TGTGCCAGCAGTCCAAACCGGGTTAGCGGGAAGGCCGGGGAGCTGTTTTTT.